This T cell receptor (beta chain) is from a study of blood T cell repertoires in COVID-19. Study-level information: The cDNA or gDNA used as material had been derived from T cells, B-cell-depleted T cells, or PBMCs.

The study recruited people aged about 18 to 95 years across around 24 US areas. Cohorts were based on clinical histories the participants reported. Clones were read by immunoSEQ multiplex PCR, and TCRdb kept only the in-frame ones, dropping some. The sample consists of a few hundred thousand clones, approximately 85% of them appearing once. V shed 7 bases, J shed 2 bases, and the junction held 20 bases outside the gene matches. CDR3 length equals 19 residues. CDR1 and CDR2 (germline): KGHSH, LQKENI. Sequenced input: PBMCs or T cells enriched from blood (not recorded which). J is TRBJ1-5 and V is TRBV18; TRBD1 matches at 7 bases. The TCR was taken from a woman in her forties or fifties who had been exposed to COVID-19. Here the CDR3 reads CASFTPKTGVTGGNQPQHF. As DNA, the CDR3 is TGTGCCAGCTTCACCCCGAAAACAGGGGTTACGGGGGGCAATCAGCCCCAGCATTTT.